This TCR beta chain appears in the sequencing data of a study of T cells in Graves' hyperthyroidism and ophthalmopathy. This clonotype was seen only a few times. Diagnoses used clinical symptoms, serum thyroxine and TRAb, thyroid ultrasound and orbital computed tomography. PBMCs were obtained from approximately 10 ml fresh peripheral blood. Researchers took RNA transcripts and amplified the TCR beta CDR3 regions from them. TCR CDR3 underwent first-round RT-PCR with the HTBI primer set. MiXCR, applied by TCRdb to the multiplex PCR reads, yields one record per CDR3 protein. This sample carries about 380,000 distinct CDR3 sequences, more than 11% of them seen once, and the ten largest clones take 11%. Sequenced sample: blood. The sequence was obtained from a woman in her fifties or sixties with Graves' hyperthyroidism.

The DNA of the CDR3 is TGTGCCAGTAGTCAACCGGGACTAGCAAACTACGAGCAGTACTTC. As protein: CASSQPGLANYEQYF. This sequence joins TRBV19 and TRBJ2-7, with 9 bases matching TRBD2. The CDR3 contains 15 residues. The V segment lost 5 bases and the J segment 3 bases; nucleotides outside the gene matches: 8. CDR1 and CDR2 from the germline V gene are LNHDA and SQIVND (reference sequence). The full variable domain, in which reference TRBV19 and TRBJ2-7 provide the parts outside the CDR3, is DGGITQSPKYLFRKEGQNVTLSCEQNLNHDAMYWYRQDPGQGLRLIYYSQIVNDFQKGDIAEGYSVSREKKESFPLTVTSAQKNPTAFYLCASSQPGLANYEQYFGPGTRLTVT.